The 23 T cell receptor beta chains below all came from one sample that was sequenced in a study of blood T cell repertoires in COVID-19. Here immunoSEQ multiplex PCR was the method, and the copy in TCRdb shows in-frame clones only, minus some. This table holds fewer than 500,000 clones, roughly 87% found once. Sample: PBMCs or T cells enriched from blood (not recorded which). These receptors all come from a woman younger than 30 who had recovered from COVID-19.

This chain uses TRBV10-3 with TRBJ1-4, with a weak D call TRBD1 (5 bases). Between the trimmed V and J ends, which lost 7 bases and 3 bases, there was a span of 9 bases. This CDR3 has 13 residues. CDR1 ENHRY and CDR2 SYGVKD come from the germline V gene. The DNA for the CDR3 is TGTGCCATCAACGGGGGGTCTAATGAAAAACTGTTTTTT. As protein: CAINGGSNEKLFF.

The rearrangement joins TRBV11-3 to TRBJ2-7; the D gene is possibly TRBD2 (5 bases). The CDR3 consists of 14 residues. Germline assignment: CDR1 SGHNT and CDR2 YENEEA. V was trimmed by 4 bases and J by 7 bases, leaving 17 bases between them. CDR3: CASSSAPTSGEQYF. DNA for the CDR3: TGTGCCAGCAGCTCCGCACCTACTTCGGGGGAGCAGTACTTC.

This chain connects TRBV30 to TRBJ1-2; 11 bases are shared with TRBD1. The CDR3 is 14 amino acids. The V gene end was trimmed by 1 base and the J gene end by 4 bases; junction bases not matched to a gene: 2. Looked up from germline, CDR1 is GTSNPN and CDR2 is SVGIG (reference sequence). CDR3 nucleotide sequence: TGTGCCTGGAGTGAGGGACAGGGGGGCTATGGCTACACCTTC. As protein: CAWSEGQGGYGYTF. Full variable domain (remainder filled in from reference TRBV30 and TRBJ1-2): SQTIHQWPATLVQPVGSPLSLECTVEGTSNPNLYWYRQAAGRGLQLLFYSVGIGQISSEVPQNLSASRPQDRQFILSSKKLLLSDSGFYLCAWSEGQGGYGYTFGSGTRLTVV.

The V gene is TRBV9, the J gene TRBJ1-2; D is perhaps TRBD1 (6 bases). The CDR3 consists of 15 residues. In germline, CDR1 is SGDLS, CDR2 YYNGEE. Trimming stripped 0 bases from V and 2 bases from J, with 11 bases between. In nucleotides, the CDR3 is TGTGCCAGCAGCGTAGGTGTGGGACAAAACTATGGCTACACCTTC. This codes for CASSVGVGQNYGYTF.

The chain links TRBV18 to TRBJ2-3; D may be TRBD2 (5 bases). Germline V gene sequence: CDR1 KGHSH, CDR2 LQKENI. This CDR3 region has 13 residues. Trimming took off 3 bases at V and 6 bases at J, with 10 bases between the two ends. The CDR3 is CASSPSRADTQYF. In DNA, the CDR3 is TGTGCCAGCTCACCGTCGAGGGCTGATACGCAGTATTTT.

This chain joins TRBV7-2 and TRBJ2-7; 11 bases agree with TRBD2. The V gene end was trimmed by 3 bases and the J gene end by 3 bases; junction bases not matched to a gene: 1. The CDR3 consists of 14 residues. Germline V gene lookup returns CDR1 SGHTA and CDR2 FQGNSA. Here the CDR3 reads CASSFTSGGYEQYF. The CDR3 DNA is TGTGCCAGCAGCTTTACTAGCGGGGGCTACGAGCAGTACTTC.

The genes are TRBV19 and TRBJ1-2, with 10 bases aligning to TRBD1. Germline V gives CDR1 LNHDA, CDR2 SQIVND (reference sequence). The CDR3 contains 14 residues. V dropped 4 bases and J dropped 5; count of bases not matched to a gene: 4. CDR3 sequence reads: CASSTTGGAYGYTF. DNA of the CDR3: TGTGCCAGTAGTACGACAGGGGGCGCATATGGCTACACCTTC.

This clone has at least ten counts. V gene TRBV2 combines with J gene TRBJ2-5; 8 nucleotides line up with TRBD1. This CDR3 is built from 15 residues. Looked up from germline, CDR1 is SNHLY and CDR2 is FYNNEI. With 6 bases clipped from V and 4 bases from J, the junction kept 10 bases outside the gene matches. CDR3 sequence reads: CASSARRGTGETQYF. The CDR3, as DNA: TGTGCCAGCAGCGCAAGGCGTGGGACAGGAGAGACCCAGTACTTC.

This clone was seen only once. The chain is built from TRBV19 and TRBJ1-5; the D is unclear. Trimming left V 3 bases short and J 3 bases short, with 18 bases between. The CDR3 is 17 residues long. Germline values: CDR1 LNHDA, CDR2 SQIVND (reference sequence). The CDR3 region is CASSIGSMETDNQPQHF. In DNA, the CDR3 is TGTGCCAGTAGTATTGGGTCTATGGAGACTGACAATCAGCCCCAGCATTTT.

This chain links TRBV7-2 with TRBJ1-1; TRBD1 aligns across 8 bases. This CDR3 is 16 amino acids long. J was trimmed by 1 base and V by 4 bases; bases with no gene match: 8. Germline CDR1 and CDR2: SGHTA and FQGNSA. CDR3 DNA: TGTGCCAGCAGCTCCGGACAGGGCCCCGCGAACACTGAAGCTTTCTTT. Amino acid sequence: CASSSGQGPANTEAFF.

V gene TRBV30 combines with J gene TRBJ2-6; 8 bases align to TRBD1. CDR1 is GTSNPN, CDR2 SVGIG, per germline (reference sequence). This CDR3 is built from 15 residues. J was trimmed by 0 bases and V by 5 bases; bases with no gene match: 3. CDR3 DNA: TGTGCCTGGTCGACAGGGGCCTCTGGGGCCAACGTCCTGACTTTC. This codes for CAWSTGASGANVLTF. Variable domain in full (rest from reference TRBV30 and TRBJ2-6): SQTIHQWPATLVQPVGSPLSLECTVEGTSNPNLYWYRQAAGRGLQLLFYSVGIGQISSEVPQNLSASRPQDRQFILSSKKLLLSDSGFYLCAWSTGASGANVLTFGAGSRLTVL.

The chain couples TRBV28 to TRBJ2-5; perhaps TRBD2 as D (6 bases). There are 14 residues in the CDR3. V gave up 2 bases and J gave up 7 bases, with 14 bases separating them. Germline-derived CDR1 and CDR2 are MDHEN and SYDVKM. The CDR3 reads CASSLGGEAGTQYF. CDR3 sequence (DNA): TGTGCCAGCAGTTTAGGAGGGGAAGCAGGGACCCAGTACTTC.

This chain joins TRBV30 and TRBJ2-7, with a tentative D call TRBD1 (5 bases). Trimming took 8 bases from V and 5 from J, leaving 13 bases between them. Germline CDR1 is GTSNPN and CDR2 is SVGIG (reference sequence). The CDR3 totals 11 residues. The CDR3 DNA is TGTGCCGGAAGCCAGGGTAACGAGCAGTACTTC. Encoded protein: CAGSQGNEQYF.

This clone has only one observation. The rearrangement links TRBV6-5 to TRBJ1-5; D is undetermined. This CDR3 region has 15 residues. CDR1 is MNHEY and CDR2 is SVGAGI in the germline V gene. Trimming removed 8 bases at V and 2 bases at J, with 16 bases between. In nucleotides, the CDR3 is TGTGCCAGCGGTACTCGACGGGGAGGCAATCAGCCCCAGCATTTT. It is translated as CASGTRRGGNQPQHF.

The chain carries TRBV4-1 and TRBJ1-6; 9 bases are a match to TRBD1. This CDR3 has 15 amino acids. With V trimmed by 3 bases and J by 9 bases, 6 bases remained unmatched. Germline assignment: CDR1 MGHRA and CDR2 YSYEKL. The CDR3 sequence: CASSQRTGEGSPLHF. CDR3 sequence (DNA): TGCGCCAGCAGCCAGCGGACAGGGGAGGGTTCACCCCTCCACTTT.

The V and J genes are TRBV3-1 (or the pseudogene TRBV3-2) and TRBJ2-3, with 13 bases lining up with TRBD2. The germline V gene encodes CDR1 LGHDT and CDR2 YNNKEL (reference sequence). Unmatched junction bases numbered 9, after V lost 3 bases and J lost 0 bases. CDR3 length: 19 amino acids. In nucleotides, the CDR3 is TGTGCCAGCAGCCATACTAGCGGGGGGGACCCTACTAGCACAGATACGCAGTATTTT. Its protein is CASSHTSGGDPTSTDTQYF.

CDR3 nucleotides: TGTGCCACCAGCAGAGATAGAGGGCGGAGCACTGAAGCTTTCTTT. Translated, it gives CATSRDRGRSTEAFF. This chain links TRBV15 with TRBJ1-1; D is ambiguous. This CDR3 is built from 15 residues. Germline assignment: CDR1 LNHNV and CDR2 YYDKDF (reference sequence). Trimming removed 0 bases at V and 4 bases at J, with 12 bases between.

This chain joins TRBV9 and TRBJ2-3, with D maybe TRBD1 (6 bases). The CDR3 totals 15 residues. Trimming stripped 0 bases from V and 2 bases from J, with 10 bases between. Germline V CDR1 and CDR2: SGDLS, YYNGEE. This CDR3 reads CASSVGDKLTDTQYF. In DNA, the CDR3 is TGTGCCAGCAGCGTAGGGGACAAACTCACAGATACGCAGTATTTT.

CDR3 loop: CAWSRGANEKLFF. CDR3 nucleotide sequence: TGTGCCTGGTCCCGGGGGGCTAATGAAAAACTGTTTTTT. The gene calls are TRBV30 and TRBJ1-4; a possible D gene is TRBD1 (5 bases). CDR1 GTSNPN and CDR2 SVGIG come from the germline V gene (reference sequence). Trimming cost V 5 bases and J 3 bases, with 10 bases left between them. The CDR3 sequence is 13 residues long. The full variable domain, its missing parts supplied by reference TRBV30 and TRBJ1-4, is SQTIHQWPATLVQPVGSPLSLECTVEGTSNPNLYWYRQAAGRGLQLLFYSVGIGQISSEVPQNLSASRPQDRQFILSSKKLLLSDSGFYLCAWSRGANEKLFFGSGTQLSVL.

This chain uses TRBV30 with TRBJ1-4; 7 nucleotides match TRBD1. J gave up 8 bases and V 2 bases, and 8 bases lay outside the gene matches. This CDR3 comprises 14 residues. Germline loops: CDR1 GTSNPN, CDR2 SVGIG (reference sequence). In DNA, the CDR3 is TGTGCCTGGAGTCCCCGGGACAGAGTGGAAAAACTGTTTTTT. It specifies CAWSPRDRVEKLFF.

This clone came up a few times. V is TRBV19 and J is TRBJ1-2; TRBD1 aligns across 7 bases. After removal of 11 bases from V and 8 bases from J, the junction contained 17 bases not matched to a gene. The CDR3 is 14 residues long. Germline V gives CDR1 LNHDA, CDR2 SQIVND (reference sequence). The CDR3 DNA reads TGTGCCGTCCAAGGGACAGCAGCGTTCGAGGGCTACACCTTC. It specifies CAVQGTAAFEGYTF.

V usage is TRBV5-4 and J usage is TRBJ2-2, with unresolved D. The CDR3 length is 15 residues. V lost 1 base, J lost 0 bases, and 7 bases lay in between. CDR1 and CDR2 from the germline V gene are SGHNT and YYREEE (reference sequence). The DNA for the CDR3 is TGTGCCAGCAGCTTGACAGCTTCGAACACCGGGGAGCTGTTTTTT. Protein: CASSLTASNTGELFF.

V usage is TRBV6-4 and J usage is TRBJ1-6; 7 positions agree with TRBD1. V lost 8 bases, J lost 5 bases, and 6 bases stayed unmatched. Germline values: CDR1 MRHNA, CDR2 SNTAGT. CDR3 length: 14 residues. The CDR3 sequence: CASQRDSNNSPLHF. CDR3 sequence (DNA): TGTGCCAGCCAAAGGGACAGCAATAATTCACCCCTCCACTTT.